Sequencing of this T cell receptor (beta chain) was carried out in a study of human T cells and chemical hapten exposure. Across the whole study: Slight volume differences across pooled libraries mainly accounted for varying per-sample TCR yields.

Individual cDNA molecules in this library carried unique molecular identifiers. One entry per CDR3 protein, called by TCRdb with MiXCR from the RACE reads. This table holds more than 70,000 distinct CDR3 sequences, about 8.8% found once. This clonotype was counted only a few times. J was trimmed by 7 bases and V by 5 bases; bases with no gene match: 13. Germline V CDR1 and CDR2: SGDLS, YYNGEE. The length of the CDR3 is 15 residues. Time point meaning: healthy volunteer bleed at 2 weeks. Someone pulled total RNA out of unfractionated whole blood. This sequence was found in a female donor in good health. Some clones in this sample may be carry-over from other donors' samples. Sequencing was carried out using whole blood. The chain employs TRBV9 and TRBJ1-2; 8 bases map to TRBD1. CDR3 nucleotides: TGTGCCAGCAGAGGCGATAGAGACAGGGGTCGTGGCTACACCTTC. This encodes CASRGDRDRGRGYTF. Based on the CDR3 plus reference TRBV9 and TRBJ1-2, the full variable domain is DSGVTQTPKHLITATGQRVTLRCSPRSGDLSVYWYQQSLDQGLQFLIQYYNGEERAKGNILERFSAQQFPDLHSELNLSSLELGDSALYFCASRGDRDRGRGYTFGSGTRLTVV.